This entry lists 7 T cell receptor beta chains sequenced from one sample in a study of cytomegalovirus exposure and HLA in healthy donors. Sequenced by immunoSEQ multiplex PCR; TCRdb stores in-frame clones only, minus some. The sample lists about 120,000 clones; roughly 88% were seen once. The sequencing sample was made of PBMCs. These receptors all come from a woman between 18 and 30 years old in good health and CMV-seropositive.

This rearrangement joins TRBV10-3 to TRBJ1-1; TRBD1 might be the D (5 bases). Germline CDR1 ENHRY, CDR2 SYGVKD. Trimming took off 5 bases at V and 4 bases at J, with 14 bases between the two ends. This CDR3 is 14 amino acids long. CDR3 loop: CAISLSGGLTEAFF. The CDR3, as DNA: TGTGCCATCAGTCTCTCGGGGGGTCTCACTGAAGCTTTCTTT.

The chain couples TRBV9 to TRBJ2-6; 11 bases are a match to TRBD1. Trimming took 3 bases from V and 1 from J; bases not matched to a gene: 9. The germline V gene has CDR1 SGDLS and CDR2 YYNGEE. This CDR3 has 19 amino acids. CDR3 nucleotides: TGTGCCAGCAGCGGGCGGGGGGGACAGGGGGTATCTGGGGCCAACGTCCTGACTTTC. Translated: CASSGRGGQGVSGANVLTF.

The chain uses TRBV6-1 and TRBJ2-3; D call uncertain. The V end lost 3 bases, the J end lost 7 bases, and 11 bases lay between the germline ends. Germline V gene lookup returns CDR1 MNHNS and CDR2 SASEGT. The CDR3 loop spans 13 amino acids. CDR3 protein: CASSDLSVYTQYF. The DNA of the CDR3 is TGTGCCAGCAGTGACCTAAGCGTCTATACGCAGTATTTT.

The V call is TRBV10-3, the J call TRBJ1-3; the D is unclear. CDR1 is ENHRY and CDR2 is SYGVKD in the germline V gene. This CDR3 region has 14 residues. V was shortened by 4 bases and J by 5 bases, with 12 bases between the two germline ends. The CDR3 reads CAISVERERNTIYF. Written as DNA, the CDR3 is TGTGCCATCAGTGTGGAAAGGGAGAGAAACACCATATATTTT.

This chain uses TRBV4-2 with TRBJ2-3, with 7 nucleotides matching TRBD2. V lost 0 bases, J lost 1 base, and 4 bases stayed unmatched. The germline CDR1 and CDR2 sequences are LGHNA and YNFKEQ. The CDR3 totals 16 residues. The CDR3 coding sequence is TGTGCCAGCAGCCAAGAATTTGGGGGGGGCACAGATACGCAGTATTTT. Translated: CASSQEFGGGTDTQYF.

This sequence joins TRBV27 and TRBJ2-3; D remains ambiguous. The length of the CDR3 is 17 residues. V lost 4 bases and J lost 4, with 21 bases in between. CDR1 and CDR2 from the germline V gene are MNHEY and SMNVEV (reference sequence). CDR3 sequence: CASSSVGVPYRPDTQYF. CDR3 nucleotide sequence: TGTGCCAGCAGTTCCGTAGGAGTCCCATATCGGCCAGATACGCAGTATTTT.

The CDR3 loop reads CASSEVRRVVTEAFF. CDR3 DNA: TGTGCCAGCAGCGAGGTCCGTCGGGTGGTCACTGAAGCTTTCTTT. This chain connects TRBV6-5 to TRBJ1-1; no firm D call. There are 15 residues in the CDR3. Looked up from germline, CDR1 is MNHEY and CDR2 is SVGAGI. Trimming removed 6 bases at V and 4 bases at J, with 18 bases between.